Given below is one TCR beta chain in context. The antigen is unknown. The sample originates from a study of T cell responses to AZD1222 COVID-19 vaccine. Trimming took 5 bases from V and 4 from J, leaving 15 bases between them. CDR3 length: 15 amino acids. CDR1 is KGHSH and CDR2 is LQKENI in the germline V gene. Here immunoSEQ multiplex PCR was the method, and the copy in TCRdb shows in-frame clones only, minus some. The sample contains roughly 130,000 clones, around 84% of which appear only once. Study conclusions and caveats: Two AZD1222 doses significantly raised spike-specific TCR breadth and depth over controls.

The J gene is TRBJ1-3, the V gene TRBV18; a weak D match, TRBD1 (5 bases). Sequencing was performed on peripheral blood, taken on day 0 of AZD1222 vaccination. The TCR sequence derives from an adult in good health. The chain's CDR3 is CASSYGGTSGNTIYF. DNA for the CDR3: TGTGCCAGCTCATACGGGGGTACCTCAGGAAACACCATATATTTT.